This TCR beta chain was sequenced during a study of a mutant IDH1 vaccine in newly diagnosed glioma. Study findings and constraints: Across multiple MHC alleles, approximately 93% of patients had vaccine-induced responses.

Generated by immunoSEQ multiplex PCR, the TCRdb table keeps only in-frame clones and is missing some. The sample yields more than 55,000 clones, 82% seen once. For this clone: Antigen specificity is unknown.

Time point given: week 5, during vaccination. Every single dose of the vaccine, 300 ug of mutant IDH1 20-mer peptide, came with topical imiquimod. There were new WHO grade 3 or 4 astrocytomas in the donors, and these were IDH1-mutant and ATRX-lost. V lost 1 base and J lost 6, with 16 bases in between. The CDR3 runs 15 residues. Germline CDR1 SGHNT, CDR2 YYREEE (reference sequence). V usage is TRBV5-4 and J usage is TRBJ1-2; possible D gene TRBD1, 6 bases. The specimen comprised PBMCs, sampled from a glioma patient whose treatment included an IDH1 peptide vaccine. This clonotype originated in a woman under 30 with glioma. Some clones in this sample may be carry-over from other donors' samples. The CDR3 bases are TGTGCCAGCAGCTTGCGTTTACAGGGAACAAATGGCTACACCTTC. Residues: CASSLRLQGTNGYTF.